The rows below give T cell receptor beta chains drawn from one sample of a study of cytomegalovirus exposure and HLA in healthy donors. Profiling relied on immunoSEQ multiplex PCR, and the TCRdb table lists in-frame clones only, not all of them. The sample holds about 190,000 clones, roughly 85% seen once. Specimen: PBMCs. The receptors stem from a woman aged 18-29 years in good health and CMV-seronegative. Each CDR3 is given without its conserved first and last residue. Each record gives: V gene, J gene, clone size, CDR3 protein. Not every row has a clone size; where given, it reads once, few, many or a size class.

>TRBV7-2|TRBJ2-1|NA
ASSLMPAGGSNEQF
>TRBV2|TRBJ2-2|NA
ASSEESLGGNTGELF
>TRBV28|TRBJ1-1|NA
ASSLVGTGRPAEAF
>TRBV19|TRBJ2-4|NA
ASSGLAGVPNGIQY
>TRBV6-5|TRBJ2-1|NA
ASSYAGKQF
>TRBV4-3|TRBJ1-2|few
ASSQERLDSYGYT
>TRBV7-2|TRBJ2-3|NA
ARSVSFGTQY
>TRBV5-1|TRBJ2-1|NA
ASSPGAGAGNEQF
>TRBV28|TRBJ1-3|NA
ASSTGFNTIY
>TRBV5-1|TRBJ2-7|NA
ASSFSGTTINYEQY
>TRBV5-6|TRBJ1-1|NA
ASSLLDGATEAF
>TRBV4-2|TRBJ1-4|NA
ASSSRQGQGNEKLF
>TRBV7-2|TRBJ2-2|NA
ASSSSGANTGELF
>TRBV5-8|TRBJ1-1|NA
ASSLRTEAF
>TRBV2|TRBJ2-7|once
ASREGTGHEQY
>TRBV9|TRBJ2-2|few
ASSVDSVTGELF
>TRBV30|TRBJ1-1|NA
AWRLRGLAKAF
>TRBV11-2|TRBJ2-7|few
ASSTLRGRGGEQY
>TRBV7-2|TRBJ2-1|NA
ASSFRGEQF
>TRBV28|TRBJ2-2|once
ASLSGTSGILNTGELF
>TRBV28|TRBJ1-5|NA
ASSGGDLSNQPQH
>TRBV5-1|TRBJ2-7|NA
ASSLDELAALPEQY
>TRBV27|TRBJ1-1|few
ASSLSGGNTEAF
>TRBV4-3|TRBJ1-1|NA
ASSHRQGTRTEAF
>TRBV27|TRBJ1-1|NA
ASSLRGSTTEAF
>TRBV18|TRBJ1-2|once
ASSPDSGTTNYGYT
>TRBV9|TRBJ1-3|NA
ASSVGAVSGNTIY
>TRBV9|TRBJ1-1|NA
ASSVDVGKGSHTEAF
>TRBV5-1|TRBJ2-7|NA
ASSLAPTDSSYEQY
>TRBV11-3|TRBJ2-5|NA
ASSSNSGAQETQY
>TRBV7-9|TRBJ1-5|NA
ASSSSEGGNQPQH
>TRBV7-9|TRBJ1-4|NA
SSSFSVGQGGEKLF
>TRBV18|TRBJ2-3|NA
ATSAGASTDTQY
>TRBV30|TRBJ2-3|NA
AWSIVAGLAGVPRVTDTQY
>TRBV30|TRBJ2-3|NA
ARTSERTDTQY
>TRBV28|TRBJ1-1|NA
ASSSSGQRNTEAF
>TRBV27|TRBJ1-5|NA
ASSLTGVGGNQPQH
>TRBV28|TRBJ1-5|NA
ASSFGEGGTTQH
>TRBV7-9|TRBJ2-2|NA
ASSPTLGGALTGELF
>TRBV15|TRBJ2-3|NA
ATSRGSSGSTDTQY
>TRBV7-9|TRBJ1-1|few
ASSLDTANTEAF
>TRBV6-1|TRBJ2-7|NA
ASSEERGRGWEQY
>TRBV27|NA|NA
ASSLRGGAYEQY
>TRBV27|TRBJ2-1|once
ASTRTSGAVNEQF
>TRBV6-6|TRBJ1-2|NA
ASSSGQSLF
>TRBV7-2|TRBJ2-5|once
ASSQQRPDTVKETQY
>TRBV7-9|TRBJ2-6|NA
ASSFPVSSGANVLT
>TRBV19|TRBJ2-2|NA
ASSVRGGSGTGELF
>TRBV13|TRBJ2-2|NA
ASSPWTSNTGELF